These 12 T cell receptor beta chains share one sample of origin, sequenced in a study of T cells in Graves' hyperthyroidism and ophthalmopathy. TCR beta CDR3 regions were amplified from RNA. First-round RT-PCR of the TCR CDR3 relied on the HTBI primer set. TCRdb ran MiXCR on the multiplex PCR reads and lists one entry per CDR3 protein. The table includes hundreds of thousands of distinct CDR3 sequences, about 15% detected once. Sequenced input: blood. These receptors all come from a woman in her thirties or forties with Graves' hyperthyroidism.

This clonotype was found many times. The chain uses TRBV6-1 and TRBJ1-1, with D possibly matching TRBD1 (5 bases). Germline CDR1 and CDR2: MNHNS and SASEGT. V lost 7 bases, J lost 1 base, and 16 bases lay in between. The CDR3 loop spans 15 amino acids. CDR3 nucleotide sequence: TGTGCCAGCAATGGGGCCTATAATAGGAACACTGAAGCTTTCTTT. Residues: CASNGAYNRNTEAFF.

This clonotype was seen repeatedly, ten times or more. J is TRBJ2-5 and V is TRBV12-3 or TRBV12-4; 11 bases are shared with TRBD2. The CDR3 runs to 19 residues. J gave up 4 bases and V 7 bases, and 20 bases lay outside the gene matches. Here the CDR3 reads CASTPGAGTSGQKRETQYF. The DNA for the CDR3 is TGTGCCAGCACCCCCGGGGCGGGGACTAGCGGTCAAAAGCGAGAGACCCAGTACTTC.

The rearrangement links TRBV10-3 to TRBJ1-2; D ambiguous. Trimming removed 3 bases from V and 6 bases from J, with 8 bases in between. Germline loops: CDR1 ENHRY, CDR2 SYGVKD. The CDR3 length is 12 residues. CDR3 region: CAISEWNHGYTF. The CDR3 bases are TGTGCCATCAGTGAATGGAATCATGGCTACACCTTC.

This clonotype was seen ten or more times. The chain combines TRBV5-1 with TRBJ2-3, with 8 bases matching TRBD2. Per the germline V gene, CDR1 is SGHRS and CDR2 is YFSETQ. This CDR3 comprises 15 residues. The ends lost 2 bases at V and 4 bases at J; junction bases unmatched: 6. The CDR3 region has the DNA TGCGCCAGCAGCTTATTACGAGCGGGAGCAGATACGCAGTATTTT. Translated: CASSLLRAGADTQYF.

Here the CDR3 reads CASSPLRGTQRETQYF. The CDR3, as DNA: TGTGCCAGCAGTCCTCTCCGGGGGACGCAGCGAGAGACCCAGTACTTC. The chain recombines TRBV28 with TRBJ2-5, with D perhaps TRBD2 (6 bases). V lost 5 bases, J lost 4 bases, and 20 bases lay in between. There are 16 residues in the CDR3. In germline, CDR1 is MDHEN, CDR2 SYDVKM. The entire variable domain, with the rest obtained from reference TRBV28 and TRBJ2-5, is as follows: DVKVTQSSRYLVKRTGEKVFLECVQDMDHENMFWYRQDPGLGLRLIYFSYDVKMKEKGDIPEGYSVSREKKERFSLILESASTNQTSMYLCASSPLRGTQRETQYFGPGTRLLVL.

In its sample, this clonotype was seen many times. The chain uses TRBV20-1 and TRBJ2-5, with 8 positions matching TRBD2. In germline, CDR1 is DFQATT, CDR2 SNEGSKA (reference sequence). The CDR3 is made up of 14 amino acids. After removal of 3 bases from V and 5 bases from J, the junction contained 8 bases not matched to a gene. CDR3 sequence: CSASRGGLYETQYF. CDR3 in DNA: TGCAGTGCTAGTCGGGGGGGGCTTTACGAGACCCAGTACTTC.

This clonotype was counted only a few times. Written as DNA, the CDR3 is TGTGCCAGCAGTGAGGCCAACTCTGGGGCCAACGTCCTGACTTTC. Its protein is CASSEANSGANVLTF. The V and J genes are TRBV2 and TRBJ2-6; D is ambiguous. The germline CDR1 and CDR2 sequences are SNHLY and FYNNEI. Trimming took off 3 bases at V and 0 bases at J, with 6 bases between the two ends. There are 15 residues in the CDR3.

Turning to this clonotype: This may come from a read error, since a much larger clone is one base off. The chain combines TRBV28 with TRBJ1-5; no clear D. This CDR3 spans 15 amino acids. CDR1 MDHEN and CDR2 SYDVKM come from the germline V gene. V was cut by 2 bases and J by 2 bases, with 10 bases left in between. Written as DNA, the CDR3 is TGTGCCAGCAGTTTACAGGATCTCGGCAATCAGCCCCAGCATTTT. Translating it yields CASSLQDLGNQPQHF.

This clonotype was counted a few times. The gene calls are TRBV27 and TRBJ2-3; TRBD2 might be the D (6 bases). CDR1 MNHEY and CDR2 SMNVEV come from the germline V gene (reference sequence). The CDR3 is 14 residues long. V lost 6 bases and J lost 6, with 16 bases in between. The CDR3 DNA follows: TGTGCCAGCAGCCCCGGGACTCTTCGCGATACGCAGTATTTT. Translating gives CASSPGTLRDTQYF.

This clonotype was picked up many times. This chain connects TRBV5-1 to TRBJ2-5; 9 positions agree with TRBD2. V lost 0 bases, J lost 5 bases, and 5 bases stayed unmatched. The CDR3 has 15 amino acids. Germline loops: CDR1 SGHRS, CDR2 YFSETQ. The DNA of the CDR3 is TGCGCCAGCAGCTTGGAAGCGGGAGGAGTGGAGACCCAGTACTTC. Its protein product is CASSLEAGGVETQYF.

The V and J genes are TRBV28 and TRBJ1-1; D is possibly TRBD1 (5 bases). This CDR3 contains 12 residues. Trimming left V 11 bases short and J 1 base short, with 11 bases between. Germline CDR1 is MDHEN and CDR2 is SYDVKM. DNA for the CDR3: TGTGCCTGCCCGGGGGGGAACACTGAAGCTTTCTTT. This gives the protein CACPGGNTEAFF. Full variable domain (outside the CDR3, taken from reference TRBV28 and TRBJ1-1): DVKVTQSSRYLVKRTGEKVFLECVQDMDHENMFWYRQDPGLGLRLIYFSYDVKMKEKGDIPEGYSVSREKKERFSLILESASTNQTSMYLCACPGGNTEAFFGQGTRLTVV.

Ten or more counts support this clonotype. The chain has TRBV20-1 and TRBJ1-5; weak D call: TRBD1 (5 bases). This CDR3 is built from 16 residues. Trimming took 5 bases from V and 2 from J, leaving 19 bases between them. Germline CDR1 and CDR2: DFQATT and SNEGSKA (reference sequence). The CDR3 nucleotides are TGCAGTGCTGGCGGGACGGTGTCATCGGGCAATCAGCCCCAGCATTTT. It encodes CSAGGTVSSGNQPQHF.